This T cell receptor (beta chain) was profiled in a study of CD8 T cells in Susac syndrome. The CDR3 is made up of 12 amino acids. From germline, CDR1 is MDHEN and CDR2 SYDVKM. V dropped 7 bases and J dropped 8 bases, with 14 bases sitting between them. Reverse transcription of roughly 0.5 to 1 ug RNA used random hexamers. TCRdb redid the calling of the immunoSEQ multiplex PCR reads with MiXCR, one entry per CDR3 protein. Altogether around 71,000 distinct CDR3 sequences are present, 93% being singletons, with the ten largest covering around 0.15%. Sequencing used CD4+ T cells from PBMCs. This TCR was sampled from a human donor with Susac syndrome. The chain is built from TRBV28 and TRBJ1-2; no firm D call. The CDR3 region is CASMRAAKGYTF. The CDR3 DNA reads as TGTGCCAGCATGAGGGCCGCTAAAGGCTACACCTTC.